This section outlines one TCR beta chain sequence together with its context. The target antigen is unknown. V trimming: 3 bases; J trimming: 3 bases; junction bases outside the gene matches: 6. Germline-derived CDR1 and CDR2 are SGHTS and YDEGEE. The CDR3 extends over 15 amino acids. The PCR was carried out with 60 Vbeta primers and 13 Jbeta primers. The repertoire was sequenced with immunoSEQ multiplex PCR; TCRdb's copy has only in-frame clones and lacks some. The sample has about 25,000 clones; the top ten hold 17%. The data derive from a study of cytomegalovirus exposure and HLA in healthy donors. Study-level points and caveats: Reportedly, fewer N-insertions than the approximately 680-donor mean appeared in an Asian-associated ancestry cluster in a later analysis. The study recorded 150 to 200 TCR beta chains that were cytomegalovirus-associated.

What was sequenced was PBMCs. The sequence was obtained from a male donor in good health and CMV-seropositive. The gene calls are TRBV5-8 and TRBJ1-1; 9 bases agree with TRBD1. The CDR3 reads CASSSQGQGHTEAFF. CDR3 coding DNA: TGTGCCAGCAGCTCTCAAGGACAGGGGCACACTGAAGCTTTCTTT.